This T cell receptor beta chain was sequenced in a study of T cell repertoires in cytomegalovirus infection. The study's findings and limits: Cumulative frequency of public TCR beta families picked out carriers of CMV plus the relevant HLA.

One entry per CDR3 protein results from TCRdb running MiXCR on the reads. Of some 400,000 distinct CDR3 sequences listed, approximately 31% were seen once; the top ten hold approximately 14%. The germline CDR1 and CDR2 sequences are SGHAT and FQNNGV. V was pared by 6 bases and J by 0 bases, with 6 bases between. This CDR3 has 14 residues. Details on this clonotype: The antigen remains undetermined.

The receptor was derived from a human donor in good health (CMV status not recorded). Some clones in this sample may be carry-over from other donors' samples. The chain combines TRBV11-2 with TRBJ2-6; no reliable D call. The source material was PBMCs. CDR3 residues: CASSGYSGANVLTF. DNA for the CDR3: TGTGCCAGCAGTGGTTACTCTGGGGCCAACGTCCTGACTTTC.